Below, 10 T cell receptor beta chains from the same sample are listed, as sequenced in a study of CDR3 diversity in severe acne. Using its own MiXCR run on the PCR reads, TCRdb lists one record per CDR3 protein. In the table there are around 100,000 distinct CDR3 sequences, roughly 51% of which are singletons. The sequenced material came from blood. Source of these receptors: a male donor with acne.

The genes are TRBV6-6 and TRBJ2-5, with D unresolved. The germline CDR1 and CDR2 sequences are MNHNY and SVGAGI (reference sequence). The CDR3 runs 15 residues. The V and J ends lost 6 bases and 4 bases respectively, with 18 bases between them. CDR3 DNA: TGTGCCAGCAGGGAAATCACGGAGTTGTCAGAGACCCAGTACTTC. It codes for CASREITELSETQYF.

By proportion, this clonotype is medium-sized. The chain couples TRBV2 to TRBJ2-5; 9 nucleotides match TRBD1. V gave up 4 bases and J gave up 4 bases; unmatched junction bases: 4. CDR1 is SNHLY and CDR2 is FYNNEI in the germline V gene. The CDR3 spans 14 residues. CDR3 in DNA: TGTGCCAGCAGTGTGGCGGACAGGGGAGAGACCCAGTACTTC. Amino acids: CASSVADRGETQYF.

This clonotype was counted at least ten times. This chain uses TRBV5-1 with TRBJ2-7, with 7 bases lining up with TRBD1. V trimming: 0 bases; J trimming: 4 bases; junction bases outside the gene matches: 7. This CDR3 is 15 amino acids long. Germline-derived CDR1 and CDR2 are SGHRS and YFSETQ. CDR3 coding DNA: TGCGCCAGCAGCTTGGACGGGAAACAGGGGTACGAGCAGTACTTC. This encodes CASSLDGKQGYEQYF.

The chain couples TRBV20-1 to TRBJ2-7, with D possibly matching TRBD1 (6 bases). The CDR3 contains 13 residues. The V and J ends lost 1 base and 2 bases respectively, with 9 bases between them. Germline CDR1 DFQATT, CDR2 SNEGSKA (reference sequence). CDR3 in DNA: TGCAGTGCTAGAGGGACAGCTACCTACGAGCAGTACTTC. Encoded protein: CSARGTATYEQYF.

This clonotype was counted ten times or more. V gene TRBV7-6 combines with J gene TRBJ2-3, with 11 positions matching TRBD2. J was trimmed by 0 bases and V by 5 bases; bases with no gene match: 1. In germline, CDR1 is SGHVS, CDR2 FNYEAQ. The CDR3 length is 15 residues. In DNA, the CDR3 is TGTGCCAGCAGCCGGACTAGCGGGAGCACAGATACGCAGTATTTT. Translation: CASSRTSGSTDTQYF.

Remarks on this clonotype: One end of the junction is discordant with germline, which a read error may explain. This chain links TRBV2 with TRBJ1-1, with 7 bases that match TRBD1. The CDR3 is made up of 14 amino acids. Germline V gene lookup returns CDR1 SNHLY and CDR2 FYNNEI. The CDR3 DNA follows: TGTGCCATCAGTGATTCGCAGGGGGGCACTGAAGCTTTCTTT. This encodes CAISDSQGGTEAFF.

This chain links TRBV28 with TRBJ2-1; D gene unclear. The V and J ends lost 1 base and 3 bases respectively, with 4 bases between them. Looked up from germline, CDR1 is MDHEN and CDR2 is SYDVKM. This CDR3 is 13 amino acids long. Here the CDR3 DNA reads TGTGCCAGCAGTTTATCAGACTACAATGAGCAGTTCTTC. Its translation is CASSLSDYNEQFF. Based on the CDR3 plus reference TRBV28 and TRBJ2-1, the full variable domain is DVKVTQSSRYLVKRTGEKVFLECVQDMDHENMFWYRQDPGLGLRLIYFSYDVKMKEKGDIPEGYSVSREKKERFSLILESASTNQTSMYLCASSLSDYNEQFFGPGTRLTVL.

V usage is TRBV7-2 and J usage is TRBJ2-1; D unresolved. The ends were cut back, 1 base at V and 8 bases at J, with 15 bases in the middle. The germline V gene encodes CDR1 SGHTA and CDR2 FQGNSA. This CDR3 comprises 15 residues. In DNA form, the CDR3 reads TGTGCCAGCAGCTTAGAGGTAGTGCCCGTCGATGAGCAGTTCTTC. The encoded protein is CASSLEVVPVDEQFF.

This clonotype was counted once. This chain uses TRBV25-1 with TRBJ2-5; unclear D gene. The CDR3 is 12 amino acids. Trimming pared 5 bases from V and 5 bases from J, leaving 9 bases between. Germline-derived CDR1 and CDR2 are MGHDK and SYGVNS. Here the CDR3 DNA reads TGTGCCAGCAGTACTAATACGGAGACCCAGTACTTC. Its protein product is CASSTNTETQYF.

The chain carries TRBV2 and TRBJ2-1, with TRBD2 matching 13 bases. J gave up 5 bases and V 6 bases, and 10 bases lay outside the gene matches. The CDR3 covers 17 residues. The germline CDR1 and CDR2 sequences are SNHLY and FYNNEI. The CDR3 nucleotides are TGTGCCAGCAGAGACCTTGGGACTAGCGGGACGCACAATGAGCAGTTCTTC. The encoded protein is CASRDLGTSGTHNEQFF.